The rows below give T cell receptor beta chains drawn from one sample of a study of cytomegalovirus exposure and HLA in healthy donors. The method was immunoSEQ multiplex PCR; TCRdb's version includes in-frame clones alone and lacks a portion of them. The sample lists some 97,000 clones; 80% to 90% were seen once. The sequencing sample was made of PBMCs. Receptor source: a woman aged 18-29 years in good health and CMV-seronegative. The CDR3 runs from the conserved cysteine through the conserved F or W. A D gene is named only where the DNA matches it firmly. Clone sizes are given selectively: once, few, many, or a class where the clone is expanded.

v_gene	j_gene	abundance	d_gene	CDR3aa	CDR3nt
TRBV4-1	TRBJ2-1	-	TRBD2	CASSPSGRWNEQFF	TGCGCCAGCAGTCCTAGCGGGAGATGGAATGAGCAGTTCTTC
TRBV5-4	TRBJ2-1	-	TRBD2	CASSLGRGVFYNEQFF	TGTGCCAGCAGCTTGGGACGGGGGGTATTCTACAATGAGCAGTTCTTC
TRBV20-1	TRBJ2-7	-	-	CSAGTPQEQYF	TGCAGTGCGGGGACTCCGCAGGAGCAGTACTTC
TRBV6-5	TRBJ1-5	-	-	CASSYTLGHQPQHF	TGTGCCAGCAGTTACACTTTGGGGCATCAGCCCCAGCATTTT
TRBV7-9	TRBJ2-1	-	-	CASSPRVGSYNEQFF	TGTGCCAGCAGCCCGAGGGTTGGATCCTACAATGAGCAGTTCTTC
TRBV7-9	TRBJ2-7	few	TRBD2	CASSPTGTSQAYEQYF	TGTGCCAGCAGCCCGACCGGGACTAGCCAGGCCTACGAGCAGTACTTC
TRBV11-2	TRBJ2-7	-	TRBD2	CASSRTSGSYEQYF	TGTGCCAGCAGCCGGACTAGCGGGAGTTACGAGCAGTACTTC
TRBV28	TRBJ2-7	-	-	CASSLVAGPSYEQYF	TGTGCCAGCAGTTTAGTGGCAGGCCCGTCATACGAGCAGTACTTC
TRBV19	TRBJ2-2	-	-	CASRYGGRTGELFF	TGTGCCAGCAGGTACGGGGGACGCACCGGGGAGCTGTTTTTT
TRBV7-2	TRBJ2-7	-	-	CASSLSGYEQYF	TGTGCCAGCAGCTTATCGGGATACGAGCAGTACTTC
TRBV5-4	TRBJ2-2	-	TRBD2	CASSWGTSGSNTGELFF	TGTGCCAGCAGCTGGGGGACTAGCGGGTCGAACACCGGGGAGCTGTTTTTT
TRBV7-2	TRBJ2-7	-	TRBD1	CASSQTGVGEQYF	TGTGCCAGCAGCCAAACAGGGGTCGGCGAGCAGTACTTC
TRBV19	TRBJ1-1	-	TRBD1	CASSDQTGGSTEAFF	TGTGCCAGTAGTGACCAGACAGGGGGTAGCACTGAAGCTTTCTTT
TRBV5-4	TRBJ1-4	-	-	CASSLDPRAQKLFF	TGTGCCAGCAGCTTGGATCCCCGAGCACAAAAACTGTTTTTT
TRBV6-5	TRBJ2-7	-	-	CASSYSLSLSYEQYF	TGTGCCAGCAGTTACTCTCTATCCTTATCCTACGAGCAGTACTTC
TRBV30	TRBJ2-7	-	-	CAWSLTEGSSYEQYF	TGTGCCTGGAGTCTGACGGAGGGCAGCTCCTACGAGCAGTACTTC
TRBV6-5	TRBJ2-3	-	TRBD2	CASSYERLATDTQYF	TGTGCCAGCAGTTACGAGAGACTAGCCACAGATACGCAGTATTTT
TRBV6-4	TRBJ2-2	-	TRBD1	CASSDSINRGATGELFF	TGTGCCAGCAGTGACTCGATTAACAGGGGTGCCACCGGGGAGCTGTTTTTT
TRBV4-3	TRBJ1-6	-	TRBD1	CASSQTGTGGNSPLHF	TGCGCCAGCAGCCAAACAGGGACAGGGGGAAACTCACCCCTCCACTTT
TRBV2	TRBJ2-7	-	-	CASREIAVSYEQYF	TGTGCCAGCAGGGAGATAGCCGTCTCCTACGAGCAGTACTTC
TRBV7-6	TRBJ2-7	-	-	CASSFLPAAYEQYF	TGTGCCAGCAGCTTTCTGCCAGCGGCCTACGAGCAGTACTTC
TRBV9	TRBJ2-1	once	-	CASSVVESYEQFF	TGTGCCAGCAGCGTAGTGGAGAGCTATGAGCAGTTCTTC